These T cell receptor beta chains were read from a single sample in a study of graft-versus-host responses after intestinal transplantation. Repertoires were generated with immunoSEQ multiplex PCR, while TCRdb's copy carries only in-frame clones and drops some. The table has around 100,000 clones, under 95% seen once; the top ten hold roughly 1.2%. These TCRs' antigens remain unknown. Sequencing used unstimulated CD8+ T cells sorted from spleen or lymph node cells, obtained before intestinal transplant. These receptors all come from a human donor who received an intestinal transplant. Each CDR3 is given with its conserved first and last residue. D genes are given only for firm matches. For some rows the clone size is stated as once, few or many, or as a class when expanded; others skip it.

d_call j_call v_call clone_size cdr3_nt cdr3_aa
TRBD2 TRBJ2-7 TRBV4-2 NA TGTGCCAGCAGCCAAGATGGGCTAGCGGGGGGAGACGAGCAGTACTTC CASSQDGLAGGDEQYF
NA TRBJ2-7 TRBV21-1 NA TGTGCCAGCAGCAAAGGGTCGGGACTAGCGGGGGGCCTCGACGAGCAGTACTTC CASSKGSGLAGGLDEQYF
TRBD1 TRBJ1-1 TRBV7-8 NA TGTGCCAGCAGCGGACACAGGGGCGACACTGAAGCTTTCTTT CASSGHRGDTEAFF
NA TRBJ2-7 TRBV4-1 NA TGCGCCAGCAGCCAAGGGGGAGATATACGGGAGCAGTACTTC CASSQGGDIREQYF
NA TRBJ2-3 TRBV18 NA TGTGCCAGCTCACCGGAGAGCCATTATATTAACACAGATACGCAGTATTTT CASSPESHYINTDTQYF
NA TRBJ1-2 TRBV11-2 NA TGTGCCAGCAGCTTTTTCAAATCTGGGACCTATGGCTACACCTTC CASSFFKSGTYGYTF
TRBD1 TRBJ1-4 TRBV5-6 NA TGTGCCAGCAGCGGACAGGTGTCTAATGAAAAACTGTTTTTT CASSGQVSNEKLFF
TRBD2 TRBJ2-1 TRBV5-1 NA TGCGCCAGCAGTTGGGGACTAAATGAGCAGTTCTTC CASSWGLNEQFF
TRBD1 TRBJ1-1 TRBV10-3 once TGTGCCATCATGGCGGGACAGCTAATGAACACTGAAGCTTTCTTT CAIMAGQLMNTEAFF
TRBD2 TRBJ2-1 TRBV4-1 once TGCGCCAGCAGCACGGGGGGGGGCGCCAGCTCCTACAATGAGCAGTTCTTC CASSTGGGASSYNEQFF
TRBD2 TRBJ2-5 TRBV7-2 NA TGTGCCAGCAGCTTAGGTGTCCGGGGGGGCGGGGAGACCCAGTACTTC CASSLGVRGGGETQYF
TRBD1 TRBJ1-1 TRBV7-9 NA TGTGCCAGCAGCTTTAACAGGGGAAGGGAAGGGAACACTGAAGCTTTCTTT CASSFNRGREGNTEAFF
NA TRBJ2-5 TRBV7-9 once TGTGCCAGCAGCCCGGGACTGACGGGGACCCAGTACTTC CASSPGLTGTQYF
TRBD1 TRBJ2-5 TRBV27 NA TGTGCCAGCAGTCCGGGGACAGTGGCCCAAGAGACCCAGTACTTC CASSPGTVAQETQYF
NA TRBJ1-3 TRBV11-2 NA TGTGCCAGCAGCTTAGATCATGCAAGCTCTGGAAACACCATATATTTT CASSLDHASSGNTIYF
NA TRBJ1-3 TRBV6-5 NA TGTGCCACCCTAATGGAGGGAGGAAACACCATATATTTT CATLMEGGNTIYF
NA TRBJ2-5 TRBV11-3 NA TGTGCCAGCAGCTTAGATCCCCTGAAGACCCAGTACTTC CASSLDPLKTQYF
NA TRBJ1-6 TRBV7-6 NA TGTGCCAGCAGCTTAGCGCTGGGGTTCGGGAGCTCCTATAATTCACCCCTCCACTTT CASSLALGFGSSYNSPLHF
NA TRBJ1-1 TRBV5-3 NA TGTGCCAGAAGCTCAATGCAGGGGAGGGGGAACACTGAAGCTTTCTTT CARSSMQGRGNTEAFF
TRBD1 TRBJ2-3 TRBV7-6 NA TGTGCCAGCAGCCATACAGGGGATGAGACAGATACGCAGTATTTT CASSHTGDETDTQYF
NA TRBJ1-1 TRBV7-9 NA TGTGCCAGCAGCTTAGTTCAGGGAGGGACTGAAGCTTTCTTT CASSLVQGGTEAFF
NA TRBJ1-3 TRBV5-6 NA TGTGCCAGCAGCTTACCCCTCTCAGGAAACACCATATATTTT CASSLPLSGNTIYF
TRBD2 TRBJ2-1 TRBV7-6 NA TGTGCCAGCAGCTTAGCAGGCGGGGGGCCCCCCTACAATGAGCAGTTCTTC CASSLAGGGPPYNEQFF
NA TRBJ2-7 TRBV27 NA TGTGCCAGCAGTACCGGACCTTGGCGGGATCTGGGCGAGCAGTACTTC CASSTGPWRDLGEQYF
NA TRBJ2-7 TRBV27 NA TGTGCCAGCAGTTTCTCCTCTTTAAGCTACGAGCAGTACTTC CASSFSSLSYEQYF
NA TRBJ2-5 TRBV19 NA TGTGCCAGTAGTATGGGGGTAGAGACCCAGTACTTC CASSMGVETQYF
TRBD1 TRBJ2-5 TRBV7-9 NA TGTGCCAGCAGCCGGGGACAGGGGATCGGGGAGACCCAGTACTTC CASSRGQGIGETQYF
NA TRBJ2-7 TRBV2 NA TGTGCCGTCCTAGACGGATCCTACGAGCAGTACTTC CAVLDGSYEQYF
TRBD1 TRBJ2-5 TRBV11-2 once TGTGCCAGCAGCCGTGGACAGGGGGCTGAGACCCAGTACTTC CASSRGQGAETQYF
NA TRBJ1-2 TRBV5-1 NA TGCGCCAGCAGCTTGGCATCAGGGGATGGCTACACCTTC CASSLASGDGYTF
NA TRBJ2-1 TRBV9 NA TGTGCCAGCAGCGTAGCCCTCCTGGACAGCCTCGGGGAGCAGTTCTTC CASSVALLDSLGEQFF
NA TRBJ1-1 TRBV4-1 NA TGCGCCAGCAGCCAAGAGGATGAGGGTTTCTCTGAAGCTTTCTTT CASSQEDEGFSEAFF
NA TRBJ2-2 TRBV2 NA TGTGCCAGCAGCCCTCCTAACACCGGGGAGCTGTTTTTT CASSPPNTGELFF
NA TRBJ2-2 TRBV2 NA TGTGCCAGCAGTGCCGGCGGGGGCCCCACCGGGGAGCTGTTTTTT CASSAGGGPTGELFF
NA TRBJ2-3 TRBV5-3 NA TGTGCCAGAAGCCGCCTCCTGGGAGGAGGCACAGATACGCAGTATTTT CARSRLLGGGTDTQYF
TRBD2 TRBJ2-5 TRBV27 once TGTGCCAGCAGTTTAGTAGCGGGGGACTTCCAAGAGACCCAGTACTTC CASSLVAGDFQETQYF
NA TRBJ2-3 TRBV6-5 NA TGTGCCAGCAGTCACTTGGATACGCAGTATTTT CASSHLDTQYF
NA TRBJ1-6 TRBV10-3 NA TGTGCCATCAGGGGGCTAAATAATTCACCCCTCCACTTT CAIRGLNNSPLHF
NA TRBJ1-2 TRBV5-6 NA TGTGCCAGCAGCGCCCCCAGGCACGGTGGGATTGGCTACACCTTC CASSAPRHGGIGYTF
NA TRBJ2-7 TRBV6-4 NA TGTGCCAGCTGGCACGAGCAGTACTTC CASWHEQYF
NA TRBJ1-6 TRBV19 NA TGTGCCAGTACGGGAGCCGGGGGTTCACCCCTCCACTTT CASTGAGGSPLHF
TRBD1 TRBJ1-1 TRBV11-2 NA TGTGCCAGCAGCTTAGCTGGTCAGGGGGGGATGAACACTGAAGCTTTCTTT CASSLAGQGGMNTEAFF